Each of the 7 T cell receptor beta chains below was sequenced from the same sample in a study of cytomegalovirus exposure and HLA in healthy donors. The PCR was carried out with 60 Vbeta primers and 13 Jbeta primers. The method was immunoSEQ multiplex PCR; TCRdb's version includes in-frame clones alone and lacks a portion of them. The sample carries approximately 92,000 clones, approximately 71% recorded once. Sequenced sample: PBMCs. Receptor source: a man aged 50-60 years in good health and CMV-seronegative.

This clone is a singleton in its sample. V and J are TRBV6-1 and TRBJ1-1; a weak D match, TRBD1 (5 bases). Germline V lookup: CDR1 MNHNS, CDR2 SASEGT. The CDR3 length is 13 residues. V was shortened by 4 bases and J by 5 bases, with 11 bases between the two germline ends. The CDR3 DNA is TGTGCCAGCAGTGCCTCGGGGGTAACTGAAGCTTTCTTT. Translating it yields CASSASGVTEAFF.

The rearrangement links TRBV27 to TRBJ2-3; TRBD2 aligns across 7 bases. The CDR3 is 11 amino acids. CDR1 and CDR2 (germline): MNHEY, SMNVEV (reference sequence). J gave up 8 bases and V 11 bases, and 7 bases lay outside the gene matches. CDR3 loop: CASQWGGTQYF. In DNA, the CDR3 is TGTGCCTCCCAGTGGGGGGGTACGCAGTATTTT.

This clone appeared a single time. The CDR3, as DNA: TGTGCCATCAGTGTCAGGGAAGGTGCCGGGGAGCTGTTTTTT. Translation gives CAISVREGAGELFF. V usage is TRBV10-3 and J usage is TRBJ2-2, with D possibly being TRBD1 (5 bases). Trimming stripped 4 bases from V and 6 bases from J, with 12 bases between. The length of the CDR3 is 14 residues. Germline lookup yields CDR1 ENHRY and CDR2 SYGVKD.

The CDR3 loop reads CASSQERWPPNEQFF. CDR3 DNA sequence: TGCGCCAGCAGCCAAGAGAGGTGGCCACCCAATGAGCAGTTCTTC. The V gene is TRBV4-3, the J gene TRBJ2-1; D not certain. CDR3 length equals 15 residues. V was pared by 0 bases and J by 6 bases, with 12 bases between. CDR1 is LGHNA and CDR2 is YSLEER in the germline V gene.

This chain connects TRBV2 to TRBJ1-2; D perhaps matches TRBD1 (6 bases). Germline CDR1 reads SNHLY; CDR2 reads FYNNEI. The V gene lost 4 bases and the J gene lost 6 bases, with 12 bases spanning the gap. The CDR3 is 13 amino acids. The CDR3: CASSGMDRDGYTF. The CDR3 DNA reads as TGTGCCAGCAGTGGTATGGACAGAGATGGCTACACCTTC.

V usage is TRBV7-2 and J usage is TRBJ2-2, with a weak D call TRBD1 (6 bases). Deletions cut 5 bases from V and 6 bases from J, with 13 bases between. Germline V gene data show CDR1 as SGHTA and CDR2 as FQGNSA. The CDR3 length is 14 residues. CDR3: CASSTYTGPGELFF. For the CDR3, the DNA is TGTGCCAGCAGCACCTACACAGGGCCCGGGGAGCTGTTTTTT.

The CDR3 is CAISEGGYEQYV. The CDR3 bases are TGTGCCATCAGCGAGGGAGGCTACGAGCAGTACGTC. The J gene is TRBJ2-7, the V gene TRBV10-3; D may be TRBD2 (6 bases). CDR1 ENHRY and CDR2 SYGVKD come from the germline V gene. Trimming took off 6 bases at V and 3 bases at J, with 9 bases between the two ends. There are 12 residues in the CDR3.